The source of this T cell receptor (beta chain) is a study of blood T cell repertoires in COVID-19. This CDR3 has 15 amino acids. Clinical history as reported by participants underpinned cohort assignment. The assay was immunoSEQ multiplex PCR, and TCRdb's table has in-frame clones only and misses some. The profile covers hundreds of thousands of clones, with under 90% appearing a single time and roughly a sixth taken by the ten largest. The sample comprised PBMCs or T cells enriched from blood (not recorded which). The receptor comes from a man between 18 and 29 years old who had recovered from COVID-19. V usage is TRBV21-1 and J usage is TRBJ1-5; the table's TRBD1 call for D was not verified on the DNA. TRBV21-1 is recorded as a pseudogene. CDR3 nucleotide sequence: TGTGCCAGCAGCAGTGGGACAGGGAACAATCAGCCCCAGCATTTT. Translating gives CASSSGTGNNQPQHF.